The clone carrying this T cell receptor (beta chain) was picked up a small number of times. Its specificity is unknown. Every patient was untreated before thyroid surgery. This specimen belongs to a study of metastatic and nonmetastatic thyroid tumors. At the level of the study: A comparison of repertoires was made across blood and tumor or nodule tissue from malignant and benign thyroid patients.

Study-wide results and limits: Versus benign nodules, malignant thyroid tumors reportedly had significantly higher TCR beta diversity, in blood and tumor.

CDR1 and CDR2 (germline): SNHLY, FYNNEI. J gave up 5 bases and V 5 bases, and 9 bases lay outside the gene matches. There are 14 residues in the CDR3. Per the original methods: What underpinned the distant-metastasis classifier for papillary thyroid cancer was the set of CDR3 differences across clinicopathological groups. TCRdb re-clonotyped the PCR reads through MiXCR. It is TCRdb's table, rather than the study itself, that gives the V and J calls and clone size. The data show 10,000 to 13,000 clones, around two fifths seen once. Sequencing was performed on tumor tissue. This receptor was identified in a female donor with papillary thyroid cancer or a benign thyroid nodule (not recorded which). Some clones in this sample may be carry-over from other donors' samples. V is TRBV2 and J is TRBJ2-7; the match to TRBD1 covers 7 bases. The CDR3: CASSKDRSVNEQYF. The CDR3 DNA is TGTGCCAGCAGTAAGGACAGGTCTGTGAACGAGCAGTACTTC.